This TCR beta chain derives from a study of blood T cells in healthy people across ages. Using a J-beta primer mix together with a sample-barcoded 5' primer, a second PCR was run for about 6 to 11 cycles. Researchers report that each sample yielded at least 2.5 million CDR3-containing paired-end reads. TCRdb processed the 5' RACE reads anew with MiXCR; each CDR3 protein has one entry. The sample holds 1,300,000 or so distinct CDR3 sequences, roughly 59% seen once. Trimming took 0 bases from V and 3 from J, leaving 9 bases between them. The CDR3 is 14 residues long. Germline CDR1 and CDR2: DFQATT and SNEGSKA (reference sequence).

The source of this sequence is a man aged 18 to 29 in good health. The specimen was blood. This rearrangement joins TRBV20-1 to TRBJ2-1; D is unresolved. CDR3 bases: TGCAGTGCTAGAGATCGGTACCTCTACAATGAGCAGTTCTTC. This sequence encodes CSARDRYLYNEQFF.